This section outlines one T cell receptor beta chain sequence together with its context. Its specific antigen is unknown. No per-base quality is available; no much larger clone lies one base away. This entry comes from a study of blood T cell repertoires in COVID-19 (dated by TCRdb to the early 2020s). Looking at the study overall: Samples from collaborators originated in the United States, Italy and Spain and spanned both the acute and convalescent phases of COVID-19. The prospective study material was composed of cDNA or gDNA derived from T cells, B-cell-depleted T cells, or PBMCs. Subjects who had been exposed to COVID-19, were actively infected with it, or had recovered from it provided the deeply sampled blood TCRbeta repertoires that made up the dataset. A freely available public database, intended as a resource for researchers studying the immune response to SARS-CoV-2, is where the repertoires were released. Samples were obtained from the ongoing ImmuneRACE study (first 160 participants) and from roughly 1,300 subjects provided by 6 global collaborators. A de-identified subject ID, COVID-19 status, age in years and sex were almost always included in the sample metadata. HLA class I and class II types, where available, came from metadata supplied by the sample provider rather than from assay-based typing. Study-wide conclusions, independent of this receptor: The quantity of clinical and demographic metadata differed by source and by participant and was supplied without curation.

Participants in the prospective study were aged about 18 to 95 years, lived in about two dozen United States geographic areas, and enrolled through a virtual design. To assign participants to cohorts, the prospective study relied on clinical history that participants themselves reported in a screening survey and a study questionnaire. For ImmuneRACE Cohort 3, a participant was defined as recovered based on two consecutive negative NP/OP PCR tests, clearance by a healthcare professional, or resolution of symptoms. In the prospective study, mobile phlebotomists collected whole blood, serum and a nasopharyngeal or oropharyngeal swab from each participant. Additional blood draws and questionnaires over a 2-month period could optionally be provided by prospective study participants. Before DNA extraction, blood samples from the prospective study were shipped at room temperature or frozen. V ends up 4 bases short and J 7 bases short, with an unmatched junction base count of 9. The CDR3 holds 16 amino acids from the cysteine to the phenylalanine. The read is trimmed to its CDR3 DNA, 48 bases read in frame from base 1. Per the germline V gene, KGHDR is the CDR1 and SFDVKD is the CDR2.

TCRbeta CDR3 regions were amplified from genomic DNA using the immunoSEQ Assay, a bias-controlled multiplex PCR. Processing in the source paper ran as follows. The number of nucleated cells in each sample was estimated by amplification of reference gene primers within the assay. To quantify the absolute abundance of each unique TCRbeta CDR3 rearrangement, sequence reads were collapsed and filtered. For each sample, productive Simpson clonality was calculated as the square root of Simpson's diversity index across productive rearrangements. TCRdb retrieved this table from immuneACCESS and kept in-frame rearrangements only. Not all clones are present; in checked studies, unresolved V genes account for under half, and no reason is known for the remainder. V and J calls and clone size are copied from that table; D and trimming were computed from the DNA. Within this sample are 150,000 to 200,000 clones, with roughly 87% of them counted one time only. Clones ranked in the top ten supply around 6.5% of the sample.

The receptor's source is a woman between 45 and 60 years old who had recovered from COVID-19. Rearrangement joined TRBV24-1 to TRBJ2-1; TRBD2 matches 10 bases in the middle. Sequencing used PBMCs or T cells enriched from blood (not recorded which). Here is the DNA: TGTGCCACCAGTGACCCACAAGCGGGAGGGGGGAATGAGCAGTTCTTC. This translates into CATSDPQAGGGNEQFF.